Shown below are 2 T cell receptor beta chains from a single sample sequenced in a study of T-cell memory formation after mild COVID-19. TCRdb re-called the 5' RACE reads with MiXCR, one entry per CDR3 protein. Among more than 250,000 distinct CDR3 sequences listed, 15% to 20% were seen once. The sample taken for sequencing was PBMCs or a T cell subset sorted from them (not recorded which). The receptors were gathered from a man between 18 and 35 years old who had mild COVID-19 (a few samples of this study predate the infection). Cell type and time point are not known.

V and J are TRBV18 and TRBJ2-1; D not resolved. This CDR3 is 14 amino acids long. The germline V gene has CDR1 KGHSH and CDR2 LQKENI. V was shortened by 3 bases and J by 6 bases, with 12 bases between the two germline ends. CDR3 loop: CASSPLLTANEQFF. As DNA, the CDR3 is TGTGCCAGCTCACCCCTCTTGACCGCCAATGAGCAGTTCTTC.

The CDR3 region is CASSPRTGIGPTNEKLFF. The CDR3 bases are TGCGCCAGCAGCCCCCGGACAGGGATTGGGCCAACTAATGAAAAACTGTTTTTT. The rearrangement uses TRBV4-3 and TRBJ1-4; 8 bases match TRBD1. The CDR3 totals 18 residues. With V trimmed by 4 bases and J by 0 bases, 10 bases remained unmatched. CDR1 is LGHNA and CDR2 is YSLEER in the germline V gene.